This paragraph covers one TCR beta chain sequence. As handled by the study authors: It was from reference gene primer amplification that nucleated cell counts were estimated. Measured with immunoSEQ multiplex PCR; TCRdb has only the in-frame clones, and not every one. The DNA gave D and trimming, while V, J and clone size come from that table. The sample yields about 270,000 clones, roughly nine tenths seen once. This sample is drawn from a study of blood T cell repertoires in COVID-19. Study details: Specimens from acute and convalescent COVID-19 originated in the United States, Italy and Spain.

This CDR3 is built from 18 residues. Deletions cut 7 bases from V and 0 bases from J, with 22 bases between. Germline CDR1 reads LNHDA; CDR2 reads SQIVND (reference sequence). This chain joins TRBV19 and TRBJ1-5; possibly TRBD1 for D (5 bases). Sequencing was performed on peripheral blood. The TCR originated in a man aged 35-49 years with active or convalescent COVID-19. The CDR3 loop reads CASTPNPAGQYSNQPQHF. The CDR3 DNA is TGTGCCAGTACCCCCAACCCAGCAGGGCAATATAGCAATCAGCCCCAGCATTTT.